These 17 T cell receptor beta chains were all obtained from the same sample, sequenced in a study of T-cell memory formation after mild COVID-19. TCRdb reanalysed the 5' RACE reads using MiXCR and keeps one entry per CDR3 protein. The top ten clones hold about 43% of a sample with about 90,000 distinct CDR3 sequences, around 16% of them seen once. The sequenced material came from PBMCs or a T cell subset sorted from them (not recorded which). The source is a man between 18 and 29 years old who had mild COVID-19 (a few samples of this study predate the infection). Cell type and time point are not known.

V gene TRBV7-9 combines with J gene TRBJ2-5; no definite D call. Germline assignment: CDR1 SEHNR and CDR2 FQNEAQ (reference sequence). The CDR3 contains 15 residues. Trimming shortened V by 4 bases and J by 0 bases, and 12 bases separated the two germline ends. The CDR3 reads CASSSNRPYQETQYF. The CDR3 nucleotides are TGTGCCAGCAGCTCTAACCGCCCGTACCAAGAGACCCAGTACTTC. The full variable domain, completed using reference TRBV7-9 and TRBJ2-5, is DTGVSQNPRHKITKRGQNVTFRCDPISEHNRLYWYRQTLGQGPEFLTYFQNEAQLEKSRLLSDRFSAERPKGSFSTLEIQRTEQGDSAMYLCASSSNRPYQETQYFGPGTRLLVL.

The chain links TRBV10-3 to TRBJ2-2; 14 bases line up with TRBD2. Germline CDR1 ENHRY, CDR2 SYGVKD. V was pared by 6 bases and J by 1 base, with 4 bases of the junction left unmatched. The length of the CDR3 is 17 residues. DNA of the CDR3: TGTGCCATCAGAAATGGACTAGCGGGGGGGAACACCGGGGAGCTGTTTTTT. This sequence encodes CAIRNGLAGGNTGELFF.

This clonotype was counted ten times or more. This chain joins TRBV12-3 or TRBV12-4 and TRBJ2-3; 8 positions agree with TRBD2. V was clipped by 6 bases and J by 5 bases; unmatched bases: 4. The CDR3 has 13 residues. CDR3 protein: CASSLAGRDTQYF. CDR3 DNA: TGTGCCAGCAGCCTAGCGGGTAGAGATACGCAGTATTTT.

The rearrangement uses TRBV19 and TRBJ2-2; the match to TRBD1 covers 9 bases. CDR1 and CDR2 from the germline V gene are LNHDA and SQIVND (reference sequence). V lost 5 bases to trimming and J lost 6 bases; unmatched junction nucleotides: 7. This CDR3 region has 15 residues. The CDR3 DNA follows: TGTGCCAGTAGTGAGGGACAGGGTTTCGCCGGGGAGCTGTTTTTT. Protein product: CASSEGQGFAGELFF.

This sequence joins TRBV10-2 and TRBJ2-5; TRBD2 matches 10 bases. With 4 bases clipped from V and 4 bases from J, the junction kept 6 bases outside the gene matches. The length of the CDR3 is 15 residues. Looked up from germline, CDR1 is WSHSY and CDR2 is SAAADI. This CDR3 reads CASSVSAGGRETQYF. In DNA form, the CDR3 reads TGCGCCAGCAGTGTGTCAGCGGGGGGGCGAGAGACCCAGTACTTC.

This clonotype was seen only a few times. The chain joins TRBV19 to TRBJ2-7; D is unclear. Looked up from germline, CDR1 is LNHDA and CDR2 is SQIVND (reference sequence). Deletions cut 0 bases from V and 0 bases from J, with 3 bases between. This CDR3 is 13 amino acids long. The CDR3 sequence is CASSIEASYEQYF. The CDR3 bases are TGTGCCAGTAGTATAGAGGCCTCCTACGAGCAGTACTTC.

This clonotype was observed at least ten times. The chain couples TRBV7-6 to TRBJ2-6; D gene unclear. V dropped 3 bases and J dropped 0 bases, with 0 bases sitting between them. Germline V gene sequence: CDR1 SGHVS, CDR2 FNYEAQ. The CDR3 has 13 residues. The CDR3 coding sequence is TGTGCCAGCAGCTTCTCTGGGGCCAACGTCCTGACTTTC. As protein: CASSFSGANVLTF.

V usage is TRBV24-1 and J usage is TRBJ2-7, with a tentative D call TRBD1 (6 bases). V was shortened by 9 bases and J by 5 bases, with 13 bases between the two germline ends. The germline gives CDR1 KGHDR, CDR2 SFDVKD. This CDR3 spans 12 amino acids. The CDR3, as DNA: TGTGCCACCCATACAGGGCGAGACGAGCAGTACTTC. Its translation is CATHTGRDEQYF.

This clonotype was counted many times. The CDR3 bases are TGTGCCAGCAGCTCCAGGGGATGGAATCAGCCCCAGCATTTT. Translated, it gives CASSSRGWNQPQHF. V and J are TRBV7-2 and TRBJ1-5; TRBD1 is a possible D gene (6 bases). V shed 4 bases and J shed 4 bases, with 11 bases lying between them. The CDR3 length is 14 residues. Germline V gives CDR1 SGHTA, CDR2 FQGNSA.

This clonotype was seen only a few times. For the CDR3, the DNA is TGTGCCAGCAGCGCCGGGGATGCTGGGGGTGAGCAGTTCTTC. It specifies CASSAGDAGGEQFF. This sequence joins TRBV9 and TRBJ2-1; TRBD1 or TRBD2 may be the D gene (5 bases each). This CDR3 contains 14 residues. The germline CDR1 and CDR2 sequences are SGDLS and YYNGEE. Between the trimmed V and J ends, which lost 3 bases and 9 bases, there was a span of 16 bases.

This clonotype was observed a few times. DNA for the CDR3: TGTGCCAGCAGCTTAGTTGACAGGAATAATGAAAAACTGTTTTTT. The encoded protein is CASSLVDRNNEKLFF. The V gene is TRBV7-2, the J gene TRBJ1-4, with TRBD1 as a possible D gene (6 bases). Germline-derived CDR1 and CDR2 are SGHTA and FQGNSA. Trimming took 1 base from V and 4 from J, leaving 10 bases between them. The CDR3 covers 15 residues.

CDR3: CATSTTYGYGAKNIQYF. CDR3 bases: TGTGCCACCAGCACCACGTACGGGTACGGGGCCAAAAACATTCAGTACTTC. The J gene is TRBJ2-4, the V gene TRBV15; D uncertain. CDR3 size: 17 residues. The germline V and J ends were trimmed by 4 bases and 1 base, with 17 bases remaining between them. Looked up from germline, CDR1 is LNHNV and CDR2 is YYDKDF (reference sequence).

The chain links TRBV6-2 or TRBV6-3 to TRBJ1-1; D is undetermined. Between the trimmed V and J ends, which lost 0 bases and 8 bases, there was a span of 10 bases. The CDR3 length is 13 residues. The germline gives CDR1 MNHEY, CDR2 SVGEGT. The CDR3: CASSYSISGEAFF. As DNA, the CDR3 is TGTGCCAGCAGTTACTCGATTTCTGGAGAAGCTTTCTTT.

The rearrangement joins TRBV9 to TRBJ1-4; 9 nucleotides agree with TRBD1. This CDR3 comprises 14 residues. CDR1 is SGDLS and CDR2 is YYNGEE in the germline V gene. Trimming removed 0 bases from V and 8 bases from J; junction bases left unmatched: 2. The CDR3 is CASSVGDRDEKLFF. CDR3 nucleotide sequence: TGTGCCAGCAGCGTAGGGGACAGGGACGAAAAACTGTTTTTT.

The genes are TRBV29-1 and TRBJ2-7; D perhaps matches TRBD1 (5 bases). The CDR3 consists of 13 residues. V lost 4 bases and J lost 0, with 10 bases in between. Germline V gives CDR1 SQVTM, CDR2 ANQGSEA. The CDR3 DNA reads TGCAGCGTTGTGGTAGGGGTCTCCTACGAGCAGTACTTC. This encodes CSVVVGVSYEQYF.

This clonotype has only a few counts. The rearrangement joins TRBV7-9 to TRBJ2-2, with 10 bases that match TRBD2. J lost 3 bases, V lost 4 bases, and 5 bases had no gene match. This CDR3 spans 16 amino acids. Germline V gene data show CDR1 as SEHNR and CDR2 as FQNEAQ (reference sequence). The CDR3 sequence is CASSSSLAGDTGELFF. The CDR3, as DNA: TGTGCCAGCAGCTCTTCGCTAGCGGGGGACACCGGGGAGCTGTTTTTT.

V and J are TRBV4-3 and TRBJ2-7, with TRBD1 identical over 7 bases. The V gene end was trimmed by 4 bases and the J gene end by 3 bases; junction bases not matched to a gene: 6. Germline assignment: CDR1 LGHNA and CDR2 YSLEER. This CDR3 comprises 14 residues. CDR3 residues: CASSPGTVLYEQYF. CDR3 bases: TGCGCCAGCAGCCCTGGGACAGTCCTCTACGAGCAGTACTTC.